One TCR beta chain is described in this entry. This specimen comes from a study of blood T cell repertoires in COVID-19. Study-wide context: The United States, Italy and Spain provided the acute and convalescent COVID-19 samples. The analysed material was cDNA or gDNA that came from T cells, B-cell-depleted T cells, or PBMCs.

The germline gives CDR1 SGHTA, CDR2 FQGNSA. This CDR3 has 14 amino acids. The V gene end was trimmed by 3 bases and the J gene end by 6 bases; junction bases not matched to a gene: 7. Original processing notes: Estimated nucleated cell counts came from reference gene primer amplification. Assay used: immunoSEQ multiplex PCR; TCRdb lists only in-frame clones, some missing. Clone size and the V and J calls come from that table; the DNA yielded D and trimming. Of under 250,000 clones listed, approximately 86% are singletons. Source material: peripheral blood. This sequence originates from a woman aged 60-75 years who had recovered from COVID-19. The chain employs TRBV7-2 and TRBJ2-7; the match to TRBD2 covers 8 bases. CDR3 DNA sequence: TGTGCCAGCAGCTTGGGTAGCGGGGTGGGCGAGCAGTACTTC. Protein sequence: CASSLGSGVGEQYF.